These T cell receptor beta chains were read from a single sample in a study of control samples from healthy donors and cancer patients. Clones were sequenced by immunoSEQ multiplex PCR, and TCRdb holds only the in-frame ones, with some missing. Among 110,000 to 150,000 clones, 75% to 95% were seen once, and the ten largest hold about 7.1%. Sequences were obtained from blood. The source of these receptors is a man aged 18 to 30 in good health. Both conserved end residues are part of each CDR3. The D gene is left open where the match is weak. Rows give clone size only sometimes, using once, few, many, or a class for an expanded clone.

>TRBJ2-1|-|TRBV6-2/TRBV6-3|TRBD1
CASSWTGGSYNEQFF
TGTGCCAGCAGTTGGACAGGGGGGTCCTACAATGAGCAGTTCTTC
>TRBJ2-7|once|TRBV27|-
CASGPGYEQYF
TGTGCCAGCGGACCCGGCTACGAGCAGTACTTC
>TRBJ1-6|-|TRBV3-1/TRBV3-2|TRBD1
CASSRGGQVFNSPLHF
TGTGCCAGCAGCCGAGGGGGACAGGTTTTTAATTCACCCCTCCACTTT
>TRBJ1-2|-|TRBV10-1|-
CASTPGVYGYTF
TGCGCCAGCACACCAGGGGTCTATGGCTACACCTTC
>TRBJ1-3|-|TRBV4-1|TRBD1
CASSRDRESGNTIYF
TGCGCCAGCAGCCGAGACAGGGAATCAGGAAACACCATATATTTT
>TRBJ1-1|-|TRBV6-1|-
CASSETRGYTEAFF
TGTGCCAGCAGTGAAACGAGGGGCTACACTGAAGCTTTCTTT
>TRBJ1-5|-|TRBV6-2/TRBV6-3|TRBD1
CASSGDRGFQPQHF
TGTGCCAGCAGTGGCGACAGGGGGTTTCAGCCCCAGCATTTT
>TRBJ2-4|-|TRBV19|TRBD1
CASSVPGQLAKNIQYF
TGTGCCAGTAGTGTTCCGGGACAGCTAGCCAAAAACATTCAGTACTTC
>TRBJ2-2|-|TRBV27|-
CASSLGVYGSGELFF
TGTGCCAGCAGTTTGGGGGTTTACGGTTCCGGGGAGCTGTTTTTT
>TRBJ2-3|-|TRBV25-1|-
CASSEPRDRASTDTQYF
TGTGCCAGCAGTGAACCCCGGGATAGGGCAAGCACAGATACGCAGTATTTT
>TRBJ1-4|-|TRBV7-2|-
CASSEDGSNEKLFF
TGTGCCAGCAGCGAAGACGGTTCTAATGAAAAACTGTTTTTT
>TRBJ1-1|-|TRBV14|-
CASSGDRHDLFGTEAFF
TGTGCCAGCAGCGGTGACAGGCACGACCTCTTTGGGACTGAAGCTTTCTTT
>TRBJ2-5|once|TRBV5-1|TRBD2
CASSLFGGAETQYF
TGCGCCAGCAGCTTGTTCGGGGGGGCAGAGACCCAGTACTTC
>TRBJ2-4|-|TRBV5-1|TRBD1
CASSLGQGAHIDIQYF
TGCGCCAGCAGCCTCGGACAGGGGGCACATATTGACATTCAGTACTTC
>TRBJ1-4|once|TRBV28|TRBD1
CASSDRGPTNEKLFF
TGTGCCAGCAGTGATAGGGGGCCAACTAATGAAAAACTGTTTTTT
>TRBJ1-2|-|TRBV30|-
CAWDSNYGYTF
TGTGCCTGGGACAGTAACTATGGCTACACCTTC
>TRBJ1-1|-|TRBV7-9|TRBD1
CASTDRDLTEAFF
TGTGCCAGCACAGACAGGGATCTGACTGAAGCTTTCTTT